This T cell receptor (beta chain) was recorded in a study of graft-versus-host responses after intestinal transplantation. There are 15 residues in the CDR3. Germline assignment: CDR1 SGHNT and CDR2 YENEEA. Method: immunoSEQ multiplex PCR; TCRdb's copy keeps in-frame clones and lacks some. The sample yields tens of thousands of clones, approximately 90% seen once. This rearrangement joins TRBV11-3 to TRBJ2-5; 11 bases align to TRBD2. The assigned J gene may be wrong: the sequence end matches TRBJ2-7 better. The receptor was derived from a human patient who received an intestinal transplant, so some T cells may come from the graft donor. Sequences were derived from PBMCs, sampled approximately four months after intestinal transplantation. The CDR3 region is CASSPLAGGPVEQYF. The CDR3 bases are TGTGCCAGCAGCCCGTTAGCGGGAGGGCCAGTCGAGCAGTACTTC.